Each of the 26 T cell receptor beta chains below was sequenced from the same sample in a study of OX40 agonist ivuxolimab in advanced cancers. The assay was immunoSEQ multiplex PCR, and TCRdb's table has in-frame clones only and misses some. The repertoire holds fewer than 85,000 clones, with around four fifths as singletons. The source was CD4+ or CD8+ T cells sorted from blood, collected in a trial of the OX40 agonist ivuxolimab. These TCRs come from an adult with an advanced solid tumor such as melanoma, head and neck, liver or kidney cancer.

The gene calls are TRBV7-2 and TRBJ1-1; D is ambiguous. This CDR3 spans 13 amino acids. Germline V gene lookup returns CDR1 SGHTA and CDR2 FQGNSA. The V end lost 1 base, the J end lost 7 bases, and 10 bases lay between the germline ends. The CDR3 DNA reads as TGTGCCAGCAGCTTAGATAGGAGGGATGAAGCTTTCTTT. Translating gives CASSLDRRDEAFF.

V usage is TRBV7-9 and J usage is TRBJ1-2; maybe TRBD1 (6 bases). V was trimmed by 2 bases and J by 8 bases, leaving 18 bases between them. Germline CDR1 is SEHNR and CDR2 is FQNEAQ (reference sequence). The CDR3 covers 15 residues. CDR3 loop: CASSLSSGGVRGYTF. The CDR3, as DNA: TGTGCCAGCAGCTTAAGTTCGGGGGGCGTTAGAGGCTACACCTTC.

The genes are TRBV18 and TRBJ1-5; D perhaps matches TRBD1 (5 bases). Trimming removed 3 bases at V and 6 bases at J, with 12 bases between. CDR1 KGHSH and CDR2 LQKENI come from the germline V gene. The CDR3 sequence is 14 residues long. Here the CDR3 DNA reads TGTGCCAGCTCACCGAACCCAGGGTCTCAGCCCCAGCATTTT. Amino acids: CASSPNPGSQPQHF.

CDR3 loop: CASSLRPGTGGHYEQYF. For the CDR3, the DNA is TGTGCCAGTAGTCTAAGACCCGGGACAGGGGGACACTACGAGCAGTACTTC. The chain is built from TRBV19 and TRBJ2-7; 11 bases map to TRBD1. Germline CDR1 LNHDA, CDR2 SQIVND (reference sequence). CDR3 length: 17 amino acids. Germline trimming cut 5 bases from V and 3 bases from J; bases unmatched to any gene: 12.

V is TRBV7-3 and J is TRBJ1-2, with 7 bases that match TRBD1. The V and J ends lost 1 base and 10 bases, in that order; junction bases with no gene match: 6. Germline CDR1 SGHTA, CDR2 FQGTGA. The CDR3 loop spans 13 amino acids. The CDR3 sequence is CASSLNGGTDYTF. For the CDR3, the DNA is TGTGCCAGCAGCTTAAATGGGGGGACAGACTACACCTTC. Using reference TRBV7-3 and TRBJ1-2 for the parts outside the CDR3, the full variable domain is GAGVSQTPSNKVTEKGKYVELRCDPISGHTALYWYRQSLGQGPEFLIYFQGTGAADDSGLPNDRFFAVRPEGSVSTLKIQRTERGDSAVYLCASSLNGGTDYTFGSGTRLTVV.

CDR3 protein: CASSPPGVKTQYF. CDR3 DNA sequence: TGTGCCAGCAGCCCCCCGGGGGTAAAGACCCAGTACTTC. V gene TRBV11-3 combines with J gene TRBJ2-5; TRBD2 is a possible D gene (6 bases). CDR3 size: 13 residues. The germline V and J ends were trimmed by 5 bases and 6 bases, with 13 bases remaining between them. CDR1 is SGHNT, CDR2 YENEEA, per germline.

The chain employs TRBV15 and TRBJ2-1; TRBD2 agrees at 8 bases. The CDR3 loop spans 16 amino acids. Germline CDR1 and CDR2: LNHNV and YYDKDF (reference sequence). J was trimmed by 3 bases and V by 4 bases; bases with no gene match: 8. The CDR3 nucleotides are TGTGCCACCAGCACCATAACTAGCGGATACTACAATGAGCAGTTCTTC. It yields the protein CATSTITSGYYNEQFF.

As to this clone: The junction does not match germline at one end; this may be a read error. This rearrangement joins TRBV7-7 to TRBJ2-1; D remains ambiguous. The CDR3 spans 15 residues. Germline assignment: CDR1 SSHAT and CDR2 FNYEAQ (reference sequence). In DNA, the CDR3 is TGTGCTAGCAGCTTACGGGCAGGACGAGATTCTGAGCAGTTCTTC. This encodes CASSLRAGRDSEQFF.

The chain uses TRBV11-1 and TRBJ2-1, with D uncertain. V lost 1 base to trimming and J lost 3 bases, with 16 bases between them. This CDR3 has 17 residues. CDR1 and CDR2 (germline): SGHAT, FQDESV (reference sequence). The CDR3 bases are TGTGCCAGCAGCTTAGGAAAGAGCGAGACCCTCTACAATGAGCAGTTCTTC. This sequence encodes CASSLGKSETLYNEQFF.

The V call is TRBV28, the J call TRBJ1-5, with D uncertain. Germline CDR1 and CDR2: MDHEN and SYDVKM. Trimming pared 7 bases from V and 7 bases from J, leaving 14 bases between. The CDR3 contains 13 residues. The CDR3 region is CASIIRAGQPQHF. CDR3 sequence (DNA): TGTGCCAGCATTATTCGGGCAGGACAGCCCCAGCATTTT.

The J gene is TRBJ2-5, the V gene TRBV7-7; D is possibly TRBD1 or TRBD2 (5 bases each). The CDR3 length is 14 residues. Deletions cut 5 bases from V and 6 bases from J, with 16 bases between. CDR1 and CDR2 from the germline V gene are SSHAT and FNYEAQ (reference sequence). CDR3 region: CASSPRGQFQTQYF. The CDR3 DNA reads TGTGCCAGCAGCCCCCGGGGCCAGTTCCAGACCCAGTACTTC.

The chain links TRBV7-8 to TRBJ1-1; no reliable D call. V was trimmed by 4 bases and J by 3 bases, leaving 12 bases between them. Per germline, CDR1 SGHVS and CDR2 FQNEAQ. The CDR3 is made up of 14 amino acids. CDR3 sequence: CASSSMTHDTEAFF. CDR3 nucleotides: TGTGCCAGCAGCTCTATGACCCACGACACTGAAGCTTTCTTT.

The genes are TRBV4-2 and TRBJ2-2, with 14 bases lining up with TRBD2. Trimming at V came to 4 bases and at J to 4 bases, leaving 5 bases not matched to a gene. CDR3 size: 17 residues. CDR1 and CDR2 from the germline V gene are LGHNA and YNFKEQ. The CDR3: CASSPGLAGDLTGELFF. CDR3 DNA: TGTGCCAGCAGCCCGGGACTAGCGGGGGACCTCACCGGGGAGCTGTTTTTT.

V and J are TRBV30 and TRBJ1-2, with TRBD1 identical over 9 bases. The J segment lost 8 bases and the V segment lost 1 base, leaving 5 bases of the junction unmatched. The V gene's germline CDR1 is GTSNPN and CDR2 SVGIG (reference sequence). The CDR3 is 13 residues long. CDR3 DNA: TGTGCCTGGAGTGCTACAGGGGGCATAGGCTACACCTTC. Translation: CAWSATGGIGYTF.

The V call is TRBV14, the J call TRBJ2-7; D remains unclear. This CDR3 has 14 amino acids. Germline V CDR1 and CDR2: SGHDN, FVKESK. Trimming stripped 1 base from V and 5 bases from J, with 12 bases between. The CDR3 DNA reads TGTGCCAGCAGCCAAGCTTTCGAAATCCACGAGCAGTACTTC. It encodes CASSQAFEIHEQYF.

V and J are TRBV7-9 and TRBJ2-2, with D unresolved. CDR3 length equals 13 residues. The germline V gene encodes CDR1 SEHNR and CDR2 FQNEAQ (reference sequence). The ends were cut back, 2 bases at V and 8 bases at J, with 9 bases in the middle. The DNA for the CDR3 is TGTGCCAGCAGCTTAAATGCCCAGGGGGAGCTGTTTTTT. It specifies CASSLNAQGELFF.

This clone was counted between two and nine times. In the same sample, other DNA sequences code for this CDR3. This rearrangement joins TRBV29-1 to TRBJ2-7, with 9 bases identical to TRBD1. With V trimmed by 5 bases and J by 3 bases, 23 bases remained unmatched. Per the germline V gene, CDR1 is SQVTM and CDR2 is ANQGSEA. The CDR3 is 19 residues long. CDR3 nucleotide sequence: TGCAGCGTTCGTGGGGGGAACATCGGGGGACAGGGAATCTACTACGAGCAGTACTTC. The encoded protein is CSVRGGNIGGQGIYYEQYF.

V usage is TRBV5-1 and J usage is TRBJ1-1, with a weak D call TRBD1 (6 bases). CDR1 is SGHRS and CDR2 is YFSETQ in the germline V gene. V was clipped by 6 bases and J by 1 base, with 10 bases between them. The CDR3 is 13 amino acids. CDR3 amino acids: CASTKGGNTEAFF. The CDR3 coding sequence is TGCGCCAGCACAAAGGGGGGGAACACTGAAGCTTTCTTT.

The CDR3 DNA is TGTGCCAGCAGCTTGCGGGCAACGAACACCGGGGAGCTGTTTTTT. Translating gives CASSLRATNTGELFF. This chain links TRBV7-8 with TRBJ2-2, with TRBD2 as a possible D gene (5 bases). Germline CDR1 reads SGHVS; CDR2 reads FQNEAQ. The CDR3 has 15 residues. V was shortened by 3 bases and J by 0 bases, with 8 bases between the two germline ends.

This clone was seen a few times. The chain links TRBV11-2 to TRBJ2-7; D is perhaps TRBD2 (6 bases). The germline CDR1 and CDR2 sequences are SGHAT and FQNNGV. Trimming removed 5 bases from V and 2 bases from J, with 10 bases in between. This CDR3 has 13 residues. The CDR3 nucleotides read TGTGCCAGCAGCCTCCAGCGGGCCTACGAGCAGTACTTC. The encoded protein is CASSLQRAYEQYF.

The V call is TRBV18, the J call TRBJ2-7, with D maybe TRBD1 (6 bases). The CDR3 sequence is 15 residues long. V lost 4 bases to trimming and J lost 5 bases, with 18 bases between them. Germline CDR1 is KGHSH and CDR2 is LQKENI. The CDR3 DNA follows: TGTGCCAGCTCACTTAGAACCGGGACACCTCACGAGCAGTACTTC. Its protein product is CASSLRTGTPHEQYF. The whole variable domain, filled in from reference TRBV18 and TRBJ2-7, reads NAGVMQNPRHLVRRRGQEARLRCSPMKGHSHVYWYRQLPEEGLKFMVYLQKENIIDESGMPKERFSAEFPKEGPSILRIQQVVRGDSAAYFCASSLRTGTPHEQYFGPGTRLTVT.

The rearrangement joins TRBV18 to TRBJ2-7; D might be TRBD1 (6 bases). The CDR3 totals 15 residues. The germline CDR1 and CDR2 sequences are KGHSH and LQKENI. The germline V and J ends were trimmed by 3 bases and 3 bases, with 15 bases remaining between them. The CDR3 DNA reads TGTGCCAGCTCACCGATCAGGGGAGAGGGCTACGAGCAGTACTTC. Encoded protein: CASSPIRGEGYEQYF.

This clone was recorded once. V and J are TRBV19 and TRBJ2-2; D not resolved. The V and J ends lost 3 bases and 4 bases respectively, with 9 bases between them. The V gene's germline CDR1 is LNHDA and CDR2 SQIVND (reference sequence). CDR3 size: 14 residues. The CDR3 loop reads CASSMSWGTGELFF. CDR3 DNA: TGTGCCAGTAGTATGTCTTGGGGCACCGGGGAGCTGTTTTTT.

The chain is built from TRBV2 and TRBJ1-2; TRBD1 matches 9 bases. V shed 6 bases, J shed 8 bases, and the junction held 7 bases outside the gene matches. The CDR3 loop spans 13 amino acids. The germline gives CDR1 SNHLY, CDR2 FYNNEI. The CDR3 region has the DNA TGTGCCAGCAGAGGACAGGGGATACAAGGCTACACCTTC. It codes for CASRGQGIQGYTF.

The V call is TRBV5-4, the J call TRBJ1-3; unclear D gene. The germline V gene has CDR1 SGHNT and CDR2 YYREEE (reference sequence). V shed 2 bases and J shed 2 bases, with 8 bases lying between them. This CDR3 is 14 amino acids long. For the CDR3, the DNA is TGTGCCAGCAGCTTCGGCAGCACTGGAAACACCATATATTTT. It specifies CASSFGSTGNTIYF.

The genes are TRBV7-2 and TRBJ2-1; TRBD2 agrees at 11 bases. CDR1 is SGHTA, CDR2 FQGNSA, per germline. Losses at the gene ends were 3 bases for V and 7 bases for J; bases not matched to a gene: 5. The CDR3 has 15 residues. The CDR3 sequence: CASSLTSGVGNEQFF. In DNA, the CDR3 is TGTGCCAGCAGCTTGACTAGCGGGGTGGGGAATGAGCAGTTCTTC.